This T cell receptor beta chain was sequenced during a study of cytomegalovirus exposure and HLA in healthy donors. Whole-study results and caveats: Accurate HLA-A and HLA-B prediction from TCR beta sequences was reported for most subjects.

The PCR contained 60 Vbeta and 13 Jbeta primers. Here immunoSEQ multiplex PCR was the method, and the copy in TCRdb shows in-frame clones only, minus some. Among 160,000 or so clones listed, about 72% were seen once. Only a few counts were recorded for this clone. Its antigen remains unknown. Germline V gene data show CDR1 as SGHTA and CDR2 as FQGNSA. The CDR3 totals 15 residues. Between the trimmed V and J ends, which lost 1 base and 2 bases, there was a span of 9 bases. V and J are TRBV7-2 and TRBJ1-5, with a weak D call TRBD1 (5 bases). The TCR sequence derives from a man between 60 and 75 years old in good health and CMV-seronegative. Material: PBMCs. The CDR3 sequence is CASSLVRGGNQPQHF. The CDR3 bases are TGTGCCAGCAGCTTAGTACGGGGGGGCAATCAGCCCCAGCATTTT.